The 18 T cell receptor beta chains reported below all come from one sample, sequenced in a study of blood T cell repertoires in COVID-19 (dated by TCRdb to 2020 to 2022). Library generation was performed with the immunoSEQ multiplex PCR assay. The source is immuneACCESS, and TCRdb retained only in-frame sequences with V and J called. Part of the clones is not carried over; for the studies checked, unresolved V genes explain less than half of this, and the remainder is unexplained. The sample yields about 97,000 clones; 80% to 95% were counted once. The ten largest clones capture 4% to 4.5% of the sample. The sequenced sample consisted of peripheral blood. The receptors stem from a man aged 18 to 29 with acute or convalescent COVID-19.

V usage is TRBV5-1 and J usage is TRBJ2-5; 13 positions agree with TRBD2. CDR1 is SGHRS, CDR2 YFSETQ, per germline. The V segment lost 4 bases and the J segment 4 bases; nucleotides outside the gene matches: 7. This CDR3 spans 16 amino acids. CDR3 region: CASSNGLAGEGETQYF. Written as DNA, the CDR3 is TGCGCCAGCAGCAATGGACTAGCGGGAGAAGGAGAGACCCAGTACTTC.

This rearrangement joins TRBV6-5 to TRBJ2-5, with 7 bases aligning to TRBD1. This CDR3 contains 14 residues. Per germline, CDR1 MNHEY and CDR2 SVGAGI. The V gene end was trimmed by 4 bases and the J gene end by 1 base; junction bases not matched to a gene: 3. CDR3 in amino acids: CASSLWDSQETQYF. The CDR3 nucleotides are TGTGCCAGCAGTTTGTGGGACAGCCAAGAGACCCAGTACTTC.

The rearrangement uses TRBV27 and TRBJ1-2; maybe TRBD1 (5 bases). V lost 2 bases and J lost 4, with 14 bases in between. The germline CDR1 and CDR2 sequences are MNHEY and SMNVEV (reference sequence). The CDR3 loop spans 15 amino acids. DNA of the CDR3: TGTGCCAGCAGTTTAAATCCCCCGGGGGGCTATGGCTACACCTTC. Amino acid sequence: CASSLNPPGGYGYTF.

The chain couples TRBV5-1 to TRBJ1-1; the match to TRBD1 covers 10 bases. V shed 4 bases and J 2 bases; nucleotides not matched to a gene: 5. The CDR3 is 15 amino acids. Germline-derived CDR1 and CDR2 are SGHRS and YFSETQ. CDR3 protein: CASSPRTGGNTEAFF. The CDR3 DNA sequence: TGCGCCAGCAGCCCCCGGACAGGGGGAAACACTGAAGCTTTCTTT.

This chain uses TRBV10-2 with TRBJ2-3; 7 bases fit TRBD2. From germline, CDR1 is WSHSY and CDR2 SAAADI. V lost 4 bases and J lost 6; bases outside the gene matches: 13. This CDR3 region has 16 residues. CDR3 in amino acids: CASSAGGTTRRDTQYF. The CDR3 DNA reads TGCGCCAGCAGTGCGGGGGGAACTACCCGACGGGATACGCAGTATTTT.

The chain links TRBV5-4 to TRBJ1-3; TRBD1 aligns across 7 bases. The CDR3 totals 16 residues. With V trimmed by 3 bases and J by 0 bases, 6 bases remained unmatched. Looked up from germline, CDR1 is SGHNT and CDR2 is YYREEE (reference sequence). The CDR3 loop is CASSWTGPHSGNTIYF. CDR3 in DNA: TGTGCCAGCAGCTGGACAGGTCCCCACTCTGGAAACACCATATATTTT.

The V gene is TRBV11-3, the J gene TRBJ1-1; tentative D call: TRBD1 (5 bases). With 3 bases removed from V and 1 base from J, the gap between germline ends came to 9 bases. This CDR3 is built from 14 residues. Germline V CDR1 and CDR2: SGHNT, YENEEA. The CDR3 nucleotides are TGTGCCAGCAGCTTGGGGCACGGGAACACTGAAGCTTTCTTT. This gives the protein CASSLGHGNTEAFF.

The J gene is TRBJ2-1, the V gene TRBV4-1; 8 nucleotides line up with TRBD2. This CDR3 is built from 18 residues. From germline, CDR1 is MGHRA and CDR2 YSYEKL. V lost 10 bases and J lost 0; bases outside the gene matches: 17. Here the CDR3 reads CATSTSGLPPSSYNEQFF. The CDR3 nucleotides are TGCGCCACCAGTACTAGCGGACTTCCACCGAGCTCCTACAATGAGCAGTTCTTC.

This chain links TRBV6-6 with TRBJ1-5, with a possible D match to TRBD1 (5 bases). CDR3 length equals 14 residues. Per the germline V gene, CDR1 is MNHNY and CDR2 is SVGAGI (reference sequence). V lost 2 bases and J lost 1, with 6 bases in between. The CDR3 DNA is TGTGCCAGCAGTTACGGGGGGAGCAATCAGCCCCAGCATTTT. Amino acids: CASSYGGSNQPQHF.

This chain connects TRBV25-1 to TRBJ1-1; 10 nucleotides match TRBD1. The V segment lost 6 bases and the J segment 7 bases; nucleotides outside the gene matches: 5. Germline V gene lookup returns CDR1 MGHDK and CDR2 SYGVNS. This CDR3 is 13 amino acids long. CDR3 amino acids: CASSLGTGDEAFF. CDR3 bases: TGTGCCAGCAGCCTGGGGACAGGGGATGAAGCTTTCTTT.

The chain joins TRBV5-1 to TRBJ1-1, with 8 bases identical to TRBD1. The CDR3 is made up of 15 amino acids. CDR1 and CDR2 (germline): SGHRS, YFSETQ. V trimming: 2 bases; J trimming: 1 base; junction bases outside the gene matches: 4. CDR3 DNA sequence: TGCGCCAGCAGCTTTTCCGGGACAGGGAACACTGAAGCTTTCTTT. Encoded protein: CASSFSGTGNTEAFF.

The chain links TRBV11-2 to TRBJ1-1; D may be TRBD1 (6 bases). CDR3 length: 18 residues. Trimming shortened V by 5 bases and J by 0 bases, and 22 bases separated the two germline ends. Germline CDR1 SGHAT, CDR2 FQNNGV. The CDR3 DNA reads TGTGCCAGCAGCCCCCGATCCCCCCAAACAGGGTTGAACACTGAAGCTTTCTTT. Residues: CASSPRSPQTGLNTEAFF.

The CDR3 region is CASSVSPTGGSTEAFF. CDR3 coding DNA: TGTGCCAGCAGCGTTTCACCGACAGGGGGGAGCACTGAAGCTTTCTTT. V and J are TRBV9 and TRBJ1-1, with 9 bases lining up with TRBD1. Trimming removed 2 bases from V and 4 bases from J; junction bases left unmatched: 9. The germline V gene has CDR1 SGDLS and CDR2 YYNGEE. The CDR3 has 16 amino acids. Variable domain in full (rest from reference TRBV9 and TRBJ1-1): DSGVTQTPKHLITATGQRVTLRCSPRSGDLSVYWYQQSLDQGLQFLIQYYNGEERAKGNILERFSAQQFPDLHSELNLSSLELGDSALYFCASSVSPTGGSTEAFFGQGTRLTVV.

J is TRBJ1-1 and V is TRBV29-1; TRBD1 aligns across 8 bases. Germline V lookup: CDR1 SQVTM, CDR2 ANQGSEA. CDR3 length: 14 amino acids. V was clipped by 1 base and J by 1 base; unmatched bases: 2. Here the CDR3 reads CSVEADRANTEAFF. CDR3 nucleotide sequence: TGCAGCGTTGAAGCGGACAGGGCGAACACTGAAGCTTTCTTT.

This clone was counted once. The chain employs TRBV5-1 and TRBJ1-5; 7 nucleotides align to TRBD1. The CDR3 extends over 15 amino acids. Germline V gives CDR1 SGHRS, CDR2 YFSETQ. V shed 1 base, J shed 1 base, and the junction held 2 bases outside the gene matches. CDR3 sequence (DNA): TGCGCCAGCAGCTTGACAGGGGACAGCAATCAGCCCCAGCATTTT. It specifies CASSLTGDSNQPQHF.

The rearrangement joins TRBV2 to TRBJ1-1, with D possibly being TRBD1 (6 bases). Germline V gene data show CDR1 as SNHLY and CDR2 as FYNNEI. This CDR3 has 16 amino acids. V was clipped by 0 bases and J by 2 bases, with 13 bases between them. CDR3 loop: CASSEASWGPNTEAFF. The DNA of the CDR3 is TGTGCCAGCAGTGAAGCCAGCTGGGGGCCCAACACTGAAGCTTTCTTT.

The chain employs TRBV12-3 or TRBV12-4 and TRBJ1-5; maybe TRBD1 (6 bases). Trimming pared 5 bases from V and 12 bases from J, leaving 17 bases between. CDR3 size: 13 residues. In DNA form, the CDR3 reads TGTGCCAGCAGTCCATCGACAGGCGACCGCCAGCATTTT. It is translated as CASSPSTGDRQHF.

In its sample, this clone was seen once. The chain recombines TRBV2 with TRBJ2-2; maybe TRBD2 (6 bases). CDR1 and CDR2 from the germline V gene are SNHLY and FYNNEI. The CDR3 consists of 16 residues. V gave up 4 bases and J gave up 2 bases, with 14 bases separating them. Here the CDR3 reads CASSVERGRNTGELFF. As DNA, the CDR3 is TGTGCCAGCAGTGTCGAACGGGGGAGAAACACCGGGGAGCTGTTTTTT.